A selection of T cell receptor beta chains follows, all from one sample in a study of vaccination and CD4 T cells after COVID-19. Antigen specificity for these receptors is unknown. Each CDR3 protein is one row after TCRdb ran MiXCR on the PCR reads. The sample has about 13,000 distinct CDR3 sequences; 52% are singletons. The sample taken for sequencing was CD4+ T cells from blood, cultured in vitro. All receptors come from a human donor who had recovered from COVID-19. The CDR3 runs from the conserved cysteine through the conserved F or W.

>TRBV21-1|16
CASSKEGEPNTGELFF
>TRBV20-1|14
CSASRAGRSYEQYF
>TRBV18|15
CASSYTGASYNEQFF
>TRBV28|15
CASSLEQGRGQPQHF
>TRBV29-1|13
CSVDEGGRTEAFF
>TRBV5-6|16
CASSLFRGRKSDTQYF
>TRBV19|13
CASSPSTSTEAFF
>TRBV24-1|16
CATSDSTPGGSTEAFF
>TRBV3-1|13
CASSHGGRKTQYF
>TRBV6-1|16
CASARTGGLTGNTIYF
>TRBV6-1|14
CASSTRQGGQPQHF
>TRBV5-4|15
CASSLKLADSNEQFF
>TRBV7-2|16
CASSSDSSINGNTIYF
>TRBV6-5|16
CASSSPARARVYEQYF
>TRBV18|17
CASSPLSPQTPGTEAFF
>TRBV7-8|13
CASSLPSRETQYF
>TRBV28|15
CASIDGVLAGAEQYF
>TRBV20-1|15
CSARTGQGEADTQYF
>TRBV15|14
CATSPRLVLDTQYF
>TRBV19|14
CASNPTSGSYEQYF
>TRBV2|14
CASSAGQGFAEQYF
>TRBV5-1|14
CASSSLNRGTEAFF
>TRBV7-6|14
CASSAYKDTGELFF
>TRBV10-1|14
CASSLTRDTDTQYF
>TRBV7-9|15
CASSPQGANTGELFF
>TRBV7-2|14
CASSELAVPLEQYF
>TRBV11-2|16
CASSSFAGASTDTQYF
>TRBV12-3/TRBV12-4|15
CASSGHGGVLDEQYF
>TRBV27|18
CASSPRGGGRGTTGELFF
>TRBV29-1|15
CSVIIWTDTNYGYTF
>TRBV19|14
CASSRGQGTTEAFF
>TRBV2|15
CASSEPGAGANVLTF
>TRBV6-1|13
CAGGQGVIQPQHF
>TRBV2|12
CASSREQSPLHF
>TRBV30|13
CAWNGGSNQPQHF
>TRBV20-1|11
CSAESQDTQYF
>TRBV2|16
CASSKGREGRRETQYF
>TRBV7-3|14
CASSVTGGNTEAFF
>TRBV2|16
CASSAGPQNSNQPQHF
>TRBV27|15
CASSPRLGQGWTQYF
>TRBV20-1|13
CSANTGQVDGYTF
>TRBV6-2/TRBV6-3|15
CASSPTSGSTDTQYF
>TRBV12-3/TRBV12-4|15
CASSFVGRGKNIQYF
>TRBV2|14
CASIYRVVTDTQYF
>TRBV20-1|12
CSVLTGGTEAFF
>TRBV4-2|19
CASSQAYYGLAGVDETQYF
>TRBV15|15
CATSINTGSYNEQFF
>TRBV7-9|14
CASSFLAGGDEQFF
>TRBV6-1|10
CASSNNEQFF
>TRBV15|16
CATSRETGGGNQPQHF
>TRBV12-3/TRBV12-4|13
CASSGESDSPLHF